The text below deals with one TCR beta chain. The repertoire was sequenced with immunoSEQ multiplex PCR; TCRdb's copy has only in-frame clones and lacks some. The sample carries around 25,000 clones, around 87% recorded once. The sample comes from a study of blood T cell repertoires in COVID-19. As for the study in general: Samples came from the United States, Italy and Spain, spanning acute and convalescent COVID-19. T cells, B-cell-depleted T cells, or PBMCs provided the cDNA or gDNA that served as material.

The germline gives CDR1 SGHDN, CDR2 FVKESK. The CDR3 is 11 residues long. The V gene lost 2 bases and the J gene lost 6 bases, with 3 bases spanning the gap. This clonotype was obtained from a human donor with active COVID-19. The donor label of this sample is uncertain. Sequencing was performed on peripheral blood. The J gene is TRBJ2-3, the V gene TRBV14; no definite D call. Here the CDR3 reads CASSQLDTQYF. The CDR3 DNA sequence: TGTGCCAGCAGCCAACTGGATACGCAGTATTTT.